This T cell receptor beta chain was captured in a study of cytomegalovirus exposure and HLA in healthy donors. Study results and caveats: Presence/absence analyses assumed roughly uniform sequencing depth across donors, which may not hold. In a later analysis, compared with equally common non-associated chains, HLA-associated beta chains were more expanded.

Both 60 Vbeta primers and 13 Jbeta primers went into the PCR. The protocol was immunoSEQ multiplex PCR, while the TCRdb copy is restricted to in-frame clones and leaves out a portion. The data show tens of thousands of clones, approximately 79% seen once. The CDR3 is made up of 12 amino acids. The ends were cut back, 4 bases at V and 5 bases at J, with 11 bases in the middle. CDR1 and CDR2 from the germline V gene are SQVTM and ANQGSEA. A word on this clone: What it recognizes is unknown.

What was sequenced was PBMCs. The V gene is TRBV29-1, the J gene TRBJ1-1; TRBD1 might be the D (6 bases). The TCR was taken from a woman in her 30s in good health and CMV-seronegative. As DNA, the CDR3 is TGCAGCGTTGCCCCAAGGGGGACTGAAGCTTTCTTT. Residues: CSVAPRGTEAFF.